This paragraph covers one T cell receptor beta chain sequence. The data are from a study of blood T cell repertoires in COVID-19. Germline values: CDR1 SGHRS, CDR2 YFSETQ. V was cut by 2 bases and J by 0 bases, with 15 bases left in between. There are 16 residues in the CDR3. Per the study methods: Estimates of nucleated cell counts were drawn from the amplification of reference gene primers. Measured with immunoSEQ multiplex PCR; TCRdb has only the in-frame clones, and not every one. That table gives V, J and clone size, and the DNA gave D and trimming. The top ten clones hold about 8% of a sample with some 150,000 clones, around 82% of them seen once.

This sequence joins TRBV5-1 and TRBJ2-7; D is possibly TRBD1 (5 bases). Sequences were obtained from peripheral blood. The receptor was isolated from a human donor in a cohort sampled during active COVID-19. The CDR3 DNA sequence: TGCGCCAGCAGCTTATCTGGCACAGGATTCTCCTACGAGCAGTACTTC. It is translated as CASSLSGTGFSYEQYF.